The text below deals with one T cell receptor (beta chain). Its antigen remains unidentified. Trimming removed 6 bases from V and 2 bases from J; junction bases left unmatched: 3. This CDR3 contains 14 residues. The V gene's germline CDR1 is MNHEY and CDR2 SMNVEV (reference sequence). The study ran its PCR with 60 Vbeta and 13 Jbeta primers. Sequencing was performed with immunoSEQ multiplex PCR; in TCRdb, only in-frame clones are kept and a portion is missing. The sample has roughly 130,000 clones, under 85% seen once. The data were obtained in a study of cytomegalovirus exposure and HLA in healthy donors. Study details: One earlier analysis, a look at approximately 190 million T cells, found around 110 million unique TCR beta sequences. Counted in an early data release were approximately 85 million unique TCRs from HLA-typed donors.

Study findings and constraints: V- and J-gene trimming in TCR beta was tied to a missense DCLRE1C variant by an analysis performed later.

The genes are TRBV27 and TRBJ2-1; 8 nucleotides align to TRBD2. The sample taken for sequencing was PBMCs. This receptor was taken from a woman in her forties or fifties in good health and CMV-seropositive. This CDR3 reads CASRTGGAYNEQFF. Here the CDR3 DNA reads TGTGCCAGCAGGACGGGGGGGGCCTACAATGAGCAGTTCTTC.